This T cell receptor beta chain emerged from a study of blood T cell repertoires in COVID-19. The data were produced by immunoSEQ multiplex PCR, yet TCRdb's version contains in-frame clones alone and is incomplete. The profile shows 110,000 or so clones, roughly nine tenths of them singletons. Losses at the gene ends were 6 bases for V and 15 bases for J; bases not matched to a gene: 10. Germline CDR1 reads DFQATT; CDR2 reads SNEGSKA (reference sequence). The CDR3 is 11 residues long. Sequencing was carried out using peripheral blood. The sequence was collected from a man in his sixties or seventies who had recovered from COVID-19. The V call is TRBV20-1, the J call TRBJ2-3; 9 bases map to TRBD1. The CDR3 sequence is CSAFRTGVGYF. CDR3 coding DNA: TGCAGTGCCTTTAGGACAGGGGTTGGTTATTTT.